This T cell receptor beta chain was captured by sequencing in a study of T cell responses to AZD1222 COVID-19 vaccine. In germline, CDR1 is SEHNR, CDR2 FQNEAQ (reference sequence). After removal of 1 base from V and 5 bases from J, the junction contained 7 bases not matched to a gene. CDR3 length: 15 residues. TCRdb keeps only in-frame clones here, not all; method: immunoSEQ multiplex PCR. Here the sample spans 100,000 to 120,000 clones, 85% to 95% being singletons. The specimen comprised peripheral blood, sampled on day 0 of AZD1222 vaccination. This sequence originates from an adult in good health. The chain employs TRBV7-9 and TRBJ2-5, with TRBD1 matching 7 bases. CDR3 in amino acids: CASSLGTGHSETQYF. Here the CDR3 DNA reads TGTGCCAGCAGCTTAGGGACAGGTCATTCGGAGACCCAGTACTTC.